The present T cell receptor beta chain was sequenced within a study of tumor-infiltrating lymphocytes in primary liver carcinoma. Study summary: There were tumors of stage T1-T3 N0M0, each 4.2 to 10 cm across. Sample counts of productive TCRbeta reads spanned roughly 3.65 to 8 million; these counts were similar across tissue types.

cDNA specific to TCR beta was made from 500 ng of total RNA, with a constant-region primer employed for priming. A slightly modified ARM-PCR protocol with three nested multiplex PCR rounds produced these TCR beta libraries. PCR rounds one and two used TRBV1-TRBV30 forward primers with a C-beta reverse primer for about 9 cycles each. Each CDR3 protein is one row after TCRdb ran MiXCR on the multiplex PCR reads. The data hold 310,000 or so distinct CDR3 sequences, with approximately 64% observed a single time. They got blood RNA out of unsorted whole blood and also pulled out germline DNA. The germline V and J ends were trimmed by 4 bases and 0 bases, with 12 bases remaining between them. The CDR3 is 15 amino acids. The V gene's germline CDR1 is SGHNT and CDR2 YYREEE (reference sequence). As concerns this clonotype: One base away lies a much larger clone, so this may be a sequencing read error. It is likely a read error, because the conserved phenylalanine at the end of the CDR3 is missing.

This receptor was identified in a man in his forties with primary liver carcinoma and hepatitis B virus infection. The sample was peripheral blood. The chain carries TRBV5-4 and TRBJ2-3; D is ambiguous. CDR3 bases: TGTGCCAGCAGCCCGGGTGGCGGAAGCACAGATACGCAGTATTTG. Amino acids: CASSPGGGSTDTQYL.